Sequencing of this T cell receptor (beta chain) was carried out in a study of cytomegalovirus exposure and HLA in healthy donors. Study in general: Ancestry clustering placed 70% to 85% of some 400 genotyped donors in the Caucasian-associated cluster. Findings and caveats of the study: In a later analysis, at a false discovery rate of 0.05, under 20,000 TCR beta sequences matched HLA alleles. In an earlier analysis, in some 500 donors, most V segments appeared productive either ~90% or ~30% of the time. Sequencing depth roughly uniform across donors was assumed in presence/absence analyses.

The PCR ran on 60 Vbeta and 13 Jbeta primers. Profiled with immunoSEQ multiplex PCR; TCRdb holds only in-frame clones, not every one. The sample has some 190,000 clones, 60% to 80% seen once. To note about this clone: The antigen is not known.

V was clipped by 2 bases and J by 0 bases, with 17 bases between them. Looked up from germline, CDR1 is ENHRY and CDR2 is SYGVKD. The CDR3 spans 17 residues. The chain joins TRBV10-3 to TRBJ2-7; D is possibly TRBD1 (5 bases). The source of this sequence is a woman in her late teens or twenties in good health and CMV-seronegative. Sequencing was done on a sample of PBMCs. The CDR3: CAISETGSTRASYEQYF. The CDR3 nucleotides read TGTGCCATCAGTGAGACGGGTTCTACCAGGGCCTCCTACGAGCAGTACTTC.